These 25 T cell receptor beta chains came from one sample sequenced in a study of response to subunit inactivated influenza vaccine. TCRdb recomputed calls from the RT-PCR reads with MiXCR, one row per CDR3 protein. The data hold 450,000 to 700,000 distinct CDR3 sequences, with 11% to 15% observed a single time. The source was PBMCs from blood, collected approximately 13 days after vaccination. The receptors were sampled from a man over 45 who received an inactivated influenza vaccine.

The rearrangement uses TRBV20-1 and TRBJ1-4, with a tentative D call TRBD1 (5 bases). The CDR3 covers 14 residues. V dropped 3 bases and J dropped 0 bases, with 8 bases sitting between them. From germline, CDR1 is DFQATT and CDR2 SNEGSKA (reference sequence). The CDR3 here is CSASLGATNEKLFF. The DNA for the CDR3 is TGCAGTGCTAGCCTAGGGGCAACTAATGAAAAACTGTTTTTT.

This clonotype was seen ten or more times. The gene calls are TRBV6-1 and TRBJ2-7, with 7 positions matching TRBD2. CDR1 is MNHNS and CDR2 is SASEGT in the germline V gene. Losses at the gene ends were 6 bases for V and 2 bases for J; bases not matched to a gene: 10. The CDR3 covers 15 residues. The CDR3 DNA reads as TGTGCCAGCAGCTCCGCGGGCGGGGGAACCTACGAGCAGTACTTC. This translates into CASSSAGGGTYEQYF.

This clonotype turned up a few times. This chain connects TRBV7-9 to TRBJ2-3; D is undetermined. Germline CDR1 reads SEHNR; CDR2 reads FQNEAQ (reference sequence). The CDR3 sequence is 15 residues long. V lost 5 bases, J lost 4 bases, and 16 bases lay in between. CDR3 in amino acids: CASSARRGESDTQYF. The CDR3 bases are TGTGCCAGCAGCGCCAGGCGTGGTGAGTCAGATACGCAGTATTTT.

The genes are TRBV5-5 and TRBJ2-1; 10 bases agree with TRBD2. The V segment lost 3 bases and the J segment 4 bases; nucleotides outside the gene matches: 1. Germline CDR1 SGHKS, CDR2 YYEKEE (reference sequence). The CDR3 is 14 amino acids. The CDR3, as DNA: TGTGCCAGCAGCTGGACTAGCGGATACAATGAGCAGTTCTTC. Its protein product is CASSWTSGYNEQFF.

This clonotype was observed a few times. This chain uses TRBV20-1 with TRBJ2-1, with 9 bases aligning to TRBD2. Germline V gives CDR1 DFQATT, CDR2 SNEGSKA (reference sequence). The CDR3 totals 14 residues. The trim removed 8 bases at V and 8 bases at J, leaving 13 bases unmatched. In DNA, the CDR3 is TGCAGTTACTCCGGTAGCGGGAGCGGCCATGAGCAGTTCTTC. It specifies CSYSGSGSGHEQFF.

This clonotype has a handful of counts. The chain has TRBV15 and TRBJ2-3; 9 nucleotides line up with TRBD2. The CDR3 loop spans 14 amino acids. The germline gives CDR1 LNHNV, CDR2 YYDKDF (reference sequence). V shed 8 bases, J shed 4 bases, and the junction held 7 bases outside the gene matches. The CDR3 nucleotides read TGTGCCACCTCTGGGCTAGCGGGGTCAGATACGCAGTATTTT. Its protein product is CATSGLAGSDTQYF.

This clonotype turned up a few times. The genes are TRBV11-2 and TRBJ2-7; D uncertain. The V gene's germline CDR1 is SGHAT and CDR2 FQNNGV. The V gene lost 5 bases and the J gene lost 8 bases, with 16 bases spanning the gap. This CDR3 region has 13 residues. Written as DNA, the CDR3 is TGTGCCAGCAGCGTCCAGCCTCCTTCCCAGCAGTACTTC. Translating it yields CASSVQPPSQQYF.

The chain uses TRBV7-2 and TRBJ2-2, with a tentative D call TRBD1 (5 bases). The V end lost 4 bases, the J end lost 7 bases, and 16 bases lay between the germline ends. CDR3 size: 15 residues. Germline lookup yields CDR1 SGHTA and CDR2 FQGNSA. DNA of the CDR3: TGTGCCAGCAGCTCAATCCCAGGGATGGGCGGGGAGCTGTTTTTT. It encodes CASSSIPGMGGELFF.

The chain carries TRBV11-1 and TRBJ2-7, with a weak D call TRBD1 (6 bases). The CDR3 has 18 residues. Germline CDR1 and CDR2: SGHAT and FQDESV (reference sequence). V was shortened by 3 bases and J by 0 bases, with 21 bases between the two germline ends. CDR3 in DNA: TGTGCCAGCAGCTTGCCCTTCCGAACAGGGCTGCGCTCCTACGAGCAGTACTTC. Translation: CASSLPFRTGLRSYEQYF.

This sequence joins TRBV12-5 and TRBJ2-1, with 7 positions matching TRBD2. After removal of 5 bases from V and 6 bases from J, the junction contained 13 bases not matched to a gene. The CDR3 consists of 16 residues. Germline V lookup: CDR1 LGHNT, CDR2 FRNRAP. The CDR3 is CASGPSGTTAGNEQFF. CDR3 nucleotide sequence: TGTGCTAGTGGTCCCTCCGGGACTACCGCCGGCAATGAGCAGTTCTTC.

This clonotype was seen more than once but under ten times. The gene calls are TRBV10-3 and TRBJ2-3, with D hard to call. The CDR3 extends over 14 amino acids. The V end lost 7 bases, the J end lost 0 bases, and 11 bases lay between the germline ends. Looked up from germline, CDR1 is ENHRY and CDR2 is SYGVKD. In DNA, the CDR3 is TGTGCCATCAAAGGGCTCTCTAGCACAGATACGCAGTATTTT. Its protein product is CAIKGLSSTDTQYF.

This clonotype was seen more than once but under ten times. This chain uses TRBV6-1 with TRBJ2-7, with D perhaps given as TRBD1 or TRBD2 (6 bases each). V was clipped by 8 bases and J by 5 bases, with 16 bases between them. Germline V gene sequence: CDR1 MNHNS, CDR2 SASEGT. The CDR3 runs to 13 residues. CDR3 sequence: CASSGGRGHEQYF. The CDR3 DNA reads as TGTGCCAGCTCCGGGGGCAGGGGACACGAGCAGTACTTC.

V is TRBV4-1 and J is TRBJ2-1, with D maybe TRBD2 (5 bases). Germline CDR1 is MGHRA and CDR2 is YSYEKL. Trimming pared 3 bases from V and 3 bases from J, leaving 12 bases between. The length of the CDR3 is 15 residues. The CDR3 bases are TGCGCCAGCAGCCAGGACCCAGGAGGCTACAATGAGCAGTTCTTC. It specifies CASSQDPGGYNEQFF.

In this sample, this clonotype turned up many times. The rearrangement uses TRBV7-7 and TRBJ1-2, with a possible D match to TRBD1 (6 bases). This CDR3 is built from 15 residues. Trimming took off 5 bases at V and 2 bases at J, with 15 bases between the two ends. Germline CDR1 is SSHAT and CDR2 is FNYEAQ (reference sequence). The CDR3 bases are TGTGCCAGCAGCCCATTGGACAGCGACAACTATGGCTACACCTTC. This translates into CASSPLDSDNYGYTF.

The CDR3 sequence is CSAGLAALTDTQYF. In DNA form, the CDR3 reads TGCAGTGCCGGCTTAGCGGCCCTGACAGATACGCAGTATTTT. The J gene is TRBJ2-3, the V gene TRBV20-1, with D tentatively TRBD2 (6 bases). CDR1 is DFQATT and CDR2 is SNEGSKA in the germline V gene (reference sequence). This CDR3 region has 14 residues. V gave up 6 bases and J gave up 3 bases, with 16 bases separating them.

This rearrangement joins TRBV6-2 or TRBV6-3 to TRBJ1-5; 7 bases agree with TRBD1. This CDR3 region has 17 residues. Germline V gene lookup returns CDR1 MNHEY and CDR2 SVGEGT. Unmatched junction bases numbered 9, after V lost 0 bases and J lost 4 bases. In DNA, the CDR3 is TGTGCCAGCAGTTACTCGAGAGGAGGGGGCTTAAATCAGCCCCAGCATTTT. Its translation is CASSYSRGGGLNQPQHF.

Only a few counts were recorded for this clonotype. The chain recombines TRBV6-5 with TRBJ1-1; possibly TRBD1 for D (5 bases). Germline V gene sequence: CDR1 MNHEY, CDR2 SVGAGI. This CDR3 comprises 16 residues. Trimming pared 2 bases from V and 0 bases from J, leaving 13 bases between. This CDR3 is CASSYVGAGMNTEAFF. CDR3 sequence (DNA): TGTGCCAGCAGTTACGTCGGGGCGGGGATGAACACTGAAGCTTTCTTT.

In DNA, the CDR3 is TGTGCCAGCAGCTTAGTAAGACTAGCCTATGAGCAGTTCTTC. Translating it yields CASSLVRLAYEQFF. V is TRBV7-2 and J is TRBJ2-1; 7 bases match TRBD2. The J segment lost 8 bases and the V segment lost 1 base, leaving 5 bases of the junction unmatched. This CDR3 is 14 amino acids long. The germline CDR1 and CDR2 sequences are SGHTA and FQGNSA.

This clonotype appeared a few times. The chain carries TRBV14 and TRBJ2-2, with D hard to call. Germline V CDR1 and CDR2: SGHDN, FVKESK. Trimming stripped 2 bases from V and 4 bases from J, with 8 bases between. The CDR3 has 14 amino acids. CDR3: CASSQSFSTGELFF. The CDR3 region has the DNA TGTGCCAGCAGCCAATCATTCAGCACCGGGGAGCTGTTTTTT.

This clonotype has just a few counts. The chain joins TRBV7-2 to TRBJ2-5; D is unclear. Germline V gene sequence: CDR1 SGHTA, CDR2 FQGNSA. The CDR3 has 13 amino acids. V gave up 5 bases and J gave up 2 bases, with 9 bases separating them. The CDR3 DNA follows: TGTGCCAGCAGCGCGGTCGGGCAAGAGACCCAGTACTTC. It specifies CASSAVGQETQYF.

The chain carries TRBV4-1 and TRBJ2-1; a weak D match, TRBD2 (5 bases). This CDR3 region has 16 residues. V was pared by 3 bases and J by 3 bases, with 15 bases between. CDR1 is MGHRA and CDR2 is YSYEKL in the germline V gene. CDR3 in DNA: TGCGCCAGCAGCCACGAGGGCCAAACCCTCTACAATGAGCAGTTCTTC. Translation gives CASSHEGQTLYNEQFF.

The count of this clonotype is one. The chain joins TRBV18 to TRBJ1-2; D possibly corresponds to TRBD1 (6 bases). Trimming stripped 0 bases from V and 2 bases from J, with 10 bases between. From germline, CDR1 is KGHSH and CDR2 LQKENI. This CDR3 region has 15 residues. The CDR3 region is CASSPPGQRNYGYTF. In DNA, the CDR3 is TGTGCCAGCTCACCACCAGGACAGCGCAACTATGGCTACACCTTC.

This clonotype has more than one count but fewer than ten. The V gene is TRBV12-3 or TRBV12-4, the J gene TRBJ2-2, with no clear D. CDR3 size: 11 residues. Trimming removed 6 bases at V and 8 bases at J, with 7 bases between. CDR3 protein: CASSPQGELFF. Here the CDR3 DNA reads TGTGCCAGCAGCCCACAGGGGGAGCTGTTTTTT.

Many counts were recorded for this clonotype. Here the CDR3 DNA reads TGTGCCAGCAGCCCTACAGGGTACGAGCAGTACTTC. It translates to CASSPTGYEQYF. The chain recombines TRBV7-2 with TRBJ2-7; D perhaps matches TRBD1 (6 bases). CDR1 and CDR2 from the germline V gene are SGHTA and FQGNSA. The length of the CDR3 is 12 residues. V gave up 5 bases and J gave up 4 bases, with 9 bases separating them.

This chain uses TRBV5-1 with TRBJ2-2; D uncertain. Germline V gives CDR1 SGHRS, CDR2 YFSETQ. The ends were cut back, 3 bases at V and 1 base at J, with 4 bases in the middle. CDR3 length: 13 residues. The DNA for the CDR3 is TGCGCCAGCAGCTCGATGAACACCGGGGAGCTGTTTTTT. It is translated as CASSSMNTGELFF.